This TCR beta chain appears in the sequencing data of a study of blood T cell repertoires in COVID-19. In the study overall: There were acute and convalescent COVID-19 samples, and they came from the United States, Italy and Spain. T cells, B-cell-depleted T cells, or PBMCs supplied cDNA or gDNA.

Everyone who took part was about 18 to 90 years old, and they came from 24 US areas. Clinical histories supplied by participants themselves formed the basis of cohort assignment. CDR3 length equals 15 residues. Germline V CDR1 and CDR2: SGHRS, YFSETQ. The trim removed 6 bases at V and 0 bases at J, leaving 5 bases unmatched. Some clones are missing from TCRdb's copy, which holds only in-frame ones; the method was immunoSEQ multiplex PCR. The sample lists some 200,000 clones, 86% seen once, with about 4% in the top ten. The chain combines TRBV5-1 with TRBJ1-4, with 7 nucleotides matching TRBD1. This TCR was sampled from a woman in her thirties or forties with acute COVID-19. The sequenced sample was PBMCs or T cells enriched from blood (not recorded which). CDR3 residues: CASTTTGATNEKLFF. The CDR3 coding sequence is TGCGCCAGCACGACCACAGGGGCAACTAATGAAAAACTGTTTTTT.